The 12 T cell receptor beta chains listed next were all sequenced from one sample in a study of CD8 T cells in ankylosing spondylitis. TCRdb recomputed calls from the 5' RACE reads with MiXCR, one row per CDR3 protein. The table includes around 130,000 distinct CDR3 sequences, roughly a tenth detected once. The specimen sequenced was blood, either unsorted or a sorted T cell fraction (not recorded which). These receptors all stem from a male donor with ankylosing spondylitis or in good health (not recorded which).

At least ten counts were recorded for this clonotype. The V and J genes are TRBV5-1 and TRBJ2-3; 9 bases agree with TRBD1. V was pared by 1 base and J by 9 bases, with 0 bases of the junction left unmatched. The CDR3 extends over 12 amino acids. The germline CDR1 and CDR2 sequences are SGHRS and YFSETQ. The DNA of the CDR3 is TGCGCCAGCAGCTTGACAGGGGGCACGCAGTATTTT. Protein product: CASSLTGGTQYF.

The chain is built from TRBV6-5 and TRBJ1-5, with 7 bases matching TRBD1. The CDR3 totals 15 residues. In germline, CDR1 is MNHEY, CDR2 SVGAGI. With V trimmed by 0 bases and J by 4 bases, 3 bases remained unmatched. CDR3 protein: CASSYSYRGNQPQHF. For the CDR3, the DNA is TGTGCCAGCAGTTACTCTTACAGGGGAAATCAGCCCCAGCATTTT.

At least ten counts were recorded for this clonotype. The chain employs TRBV5-1 and TRBJ1-1; D possibly corresponds to TRBD1 (6 bases). The CDR3 sequence is 17 residues long. Trimming stripped 0 bases from V and 1 base from J, with 16 bases between. CDR1 and CDR2 (germline): SGHRS, YFSETQ. CDR3 sequence (DNA): TGCGCCAGCAGCTTGGCAGGGGCTCGCGGACGGAACACTGAAGCTTTCTTT. It codes for CASSLAGARGRNTEAFF.

This clonotype was detected only once. The chain has TRBV20-1 and TRBJ2-1, with D uncertain. Per the germline V gene, CDR1 is DFQATT and CDR2 is SNEGSKA (reference sequence). Trimming took 4 bases from V and 4 from J, leaving 14 bases between them. The CDR3 has 14 residues. The CDR3 DNA follows: TGCAGTGCTAACCTGGGCGACGGATACAATGAGCAGTTCTTC. Its protein is CSANLGDGYNEQFF.

This clonotype was seen ten or more times. The V call is TRBV29-1, the J call TRBJ2-5, with D hard to call. This CDR3 is built from 13 residues. Germline CDR1 SQVTM, CDR2 ANQGSEA. V dropped 3 bases and J dropped 0 bases, with 8 bases sitting between them. The chain's CDR3 is CSVDGPDQETQYF. In DNA, the CDR3 is TGCAGCGTTGATGGACCAGACCAAGAGACCCAGTACTTC.

A few counts support this clonotype. The chain couples TRBV12-3 or TRBV12-4 to TRBJ2-7; no clear D gene. This CDR3 is 12 amino acids long. V was pared by 6 bases and J by 0 bases, with 6 bases between. CDR3: CASSIGSYEQYF. CDR3 in DNA: TGTGCCAGCAGCATAGGCTCCTACGAGCAGTACTTC.

This clonotype was counted many times. This sequence joins TRBV27 and TRBJ2-7; D not resolved. The V gene's germline CDR1 is MNHEY and CDR2 SMNVEV (reference sequence). The CDR3 runs to 13 residues. Trimming took off 3 bases at V and 7 bases at J, with 13 bases between the two ends. DNA for the CDR3: TGTGCCAGCAGTTTTAGGGCTACGTTGGAGCAGTACTTC. Protein: CASSFRATLEQYF.

This clonotype was counted only a few times. This rearrangement joins TRBV6-5 to TRBJ2-3; no reliable D call. Trimming took off 2 bases at V and 2 bases at J, with 11 bases between the two ends. This CDR3 contains 15 residues. Germline CDR1 is MNHEY and CDR2 is SVGAGI. The CDR3 DNA follows: TGTGCCAGCAGTTACGTGTGGGGAAACACAGATACGCAGTATTTT. Encoded protein: CASSYVWGNTDTQYF.

This clonotype has a count of ten or more. The chain couples TRBV28 to TRBJ1-5; 7 nucleotides line up with TRBD1. V lost 4 bases, J lost 6 bases, and 9 bases stayed unmatched. This CDR3 contains 15 residues. The germline gives CDR1 MDHEN, CDR2 SYDVKM. The CDR3 DNA sequence: TGTGCCAGCAGTTCCACCCAGGGGGGGGTTCAGCCCCAGCATTTT. Translation: CASSSTQGGVQPQHF.

The chain uses TRBV7-8 and TRBJ2-2, with 7 bases that match TRBD1. Germline-derived CDR1 and CDR2 are SGHVS and FQNEAQ. This CDR3 has 15 amino acids. The V and J ends lost 6 bases and 3 bases, in that order; junction bases with no gene match: 7. CDR3 DNA sequence: TGTGCCAGCAGATCTGGGACAGCCTACACCGGGGAGCTGTTTTTT. Protein product: CASRSGTAYTGELFF.

The rearrangement joins TRBV18 to TRBJ1-2; 7 bases are a match to TRBD1. The J segment lost 0 bases and the V segment lost 5 bases, leaving 6 bases of the junction unmatched. The CDR3 runs to 15 residues. Germline V lookup: CDR1 KGHSH, CDR2 LQKENI. CDR3 residues: CASSSGQNANYGYTF. The CDR3 coding sequence is TGTGCCAGCTCATCGGGACAGAACGCTAACTATGGCTACACCTTC.

Only a few counts were recorded for this clonotype. The chain recombines TRBV20-1 with TRBJ2-7, with 13 bases aligning to TRBD2. V shed 1 base, J shed 6 bases, and the junction held 3 bases outside the gene matches. The CDR3 runs to 14 residues. Germline loops: CDR1 DFQATT, CDR2 SNEGSKA (reference sequence). The CDR3 region has the DNA TGCAGTGCTAGAGGACTAGCGGGAGGCGGCGAGCAGTACTTC. This gives the protein CSARGLAGGGEQYF.